The 31 T cell receptor beta chains presented below share a single source sample, sequenced in a study of T cells after yellow fever vaccination. TCRdb passed the 5' RACE reads through MiXCR, listing each CDR3 protein once. In the table there are some 300,000 distinct CDR3 sequences, approximately 8% of which are singletons. Specimen: CD4+ T cells sorted from PBMCs, collected 5 days after the yellow fever booster vaccination. These receptors were obtained from a man aged 18 to 30 who received the YFV17D yellow fever vaccine.

The chain employs TRBV20-1 and TRBJ2-5; D is perhaps TRBD1 or TRBD2 (5 bases each). Trimming removed 3 bases from V and 3 bases from J, with 20 bases in between. Germline V lookup: CDR1 DFQATT, CDR2 SNEGSKA (reference sequence). This CDR3 region has 16 residues. Here the CDR3 DNA reads TGCAGTGCTAGGGGGATAGCCGGGGCGGCAAAAGAGACCCAGTACTTC. Protein sequence: CSARGIAGAAKETQYF.

This chain connects TRBV7-2 to TRBJ1-1, with D uncertain. CDR1 and CDR2 from the germline V gene are SGHTA and FQGNSA. CDR3 length: 13 amino acids. Trimming shortened V by 8 bases and J by 1 base, and 11 bases separated the two germline ends. The CDR3 nucleotides read TGTGCCAGCGGCGGGTTTGGGAACACTGAAGCTTTCTTT. Its translation: CASGGFGNTEAFF.

This clonotype was counted at least ten times. The rearrangement joins TRBV5-1 to TRBJ2-7; 9 nucleotides agree with TRBD2. The V and J ends lost 9 bases and 2 bases, in that order; junction bases with no gene match: 12. CDR1 and CDR2 (germline): SGHRS, YFSETQ. The CDR3 length is 15 residues. The CDR3 here is CATRRSSGGTYEQYF. CDR3 in DNA: TGCGCCACCCGGAGGAGCAGCGGGGGGACCTACGAGCAGTACTTC. Combining the CDR3 with reference TRBV5-1 and TRBJ2-7 gives the whole variable domain KAGVTQTPRYLIKTRGQQVTLSCSPISGHRSVSWYQQTPGQGLQFLFEYFSETQRNKGNFPGRFSGRQFSNSRSEMNVSTLELGDSALYLCATRRSSGGTYEQYFGPGTRLTVT.

The sample holds many counts of this clonotype. This chain connects TRBV4-1 to TRBJ2-4; 8 bases align to TRBD2. The CDR3 runs to 14 residues. CDR1 MGHRA and CDR2 YSYEKL come from the germline V gene. Germline trimming cut 4 bases from V and 7 bases from J; bases unmatched to any gene: 6. The CDR3 is CASSRGLVGNIQYF. The CDR3, as DNA: TGCGCCAGCAGCCGGGGACTAGTGGGGAACATTCAGTACTTC.

This clonotype has only a few counts. The chain is built from TRBV18 and TRBJ2-5; D call uncertain. V dropped 2 bases and J dropped 8 bases, with 18 bases sitting between them. Germline V gene sequence: CDR1 KGHSH, CDR2 LQKENI. This CDR3 has 15 residues. CDR3 DNA sequence: TGTGCCAGCTCACCAGAGGTGAACACCCCCAGAACCCAGTACTTC. Encoded protein: CASSPEVNTPRTQYF.

This clonotype has a handful of counts. The genes are TRBV7-9 and TRBJ1-4; D gene unclear. This CDR3 is 13 amino acids long. V gave up 5 bases and J gave up 8 bases, with 12 bases separating them. Germline lookup yields CDR1 SEHNR and CDR2 FQNEAQ (reference sequence). The CDR3 region is CASSPPAGEKLFF. CDR3 DNA: TGTGCCAGCAGCCCCCCGGCGGGGGAAAAACTGTTTTTT.

V and J are TRBV7-2 and TRBJ1-2, with 9 bases that match TRBD1. The CDR3 has 14 residues. Losses at the gene ends were 3 bases for V and 7 bases for J; bases not matched to a gene: 6. Germline values: CDR1 SGHTA, CDR2 FQGNSA. CDR3 loop: CASSFRGQGRGYTF. In nucleotides, the CDR3 is TGTGCCAGCAGCTTCCGGGGACAGGGACGTGGCTACACCTTC. The whole variable domain, filled in from reference TRBV7-2 and TRBJ1-2, reads GAGVSQSPSNKVTEKGKDVELRCDPISGHTALYWYRQSLGQGLEFLIYFQGNSAPDKSGLPSDRFSAERTGGSVSTLTIQRTQQEDSAVYLCASSFRGQGRGYTFGSGTRLTVV.

This clonotype came up many times. This CDR3 reads CASSPLETQYF. For the CDR3, the DNA is TGTGCCAGCTCACCGTTAGAGACCCAGTACTTC. The chain recombines TRBV18 with TRBJ2-5; D gene unclear. V lost 3 bases and J lost 4, with 3 bases in between. This CDR3 spans 11 amino acids. Germline values: CDR1 KGHSH, CDR2 LQKENI.

The rearrangement links TRBV20-1 to TRBJ2-2; 8 bases map to TRBD2. CDR3 length equals 14 residues. V trimming: 0 bases; J trimming: 5 bases; junction bases outside the gene matches: 2. Germline V gene sequence: CDR1 DFQATT, CDR2 SNEGSKA (reference sequence). This CDR3 reads CSARDRGGTGELFF. The CDR3 nucleotides read TGCAGTGCTAGAGATCGGGGGGGAACCGGGGAGCTGTTTTTT.

In its sample, this clonotype was seen many times. The chain carries TRBV10-3 and TRBJ1-2; D is perhaps TRBD1 (5 bases). The germline V gene encodes CDR1 ENHRY and CDR2 SYGVKD. With 3 bases removed from V and 1 base from J, the gap between germline ends came to 12 bases. This CDR3 comprises 15 residues. CDR3 in amino acids: CAISDPGRDNYGYTF. The CDR3 DNA reads as TGTGCCATCAGTGATCCGGGACGGGATAACTATGGCTACACCTTC.

The chain recombines TRBV29-1 with TRBJ1-3; the D is unclear. The CDR3 is 15 residues long. Germline V gives CDR1 SQVTM, CDR2 ANQGSEA. Deletions cut 4 bases from V and 4 bases from J, with 17 bases between. The CDR3 DNA reads as TGCAGCGTTGCGTCCGGCAGCAGCGAGGGAAACACCATATATTTT. It codes for CSVASGSSEGNTIYF.

The CDR3 nucleotides read TGTGCCAGCAGTTACCCAACGACAGGCCATACCCGCTCTGGGGCCAACGTCCTGACTTTC. This codes for CASSYPTTGHTRSGANVLTF. This chain links TRBV6-2 or TRBV6-3 with TRBJ2-6, with D perhaps TRBD1 (6 bases). V lost 2 bases, J lost 0 bases, and 20 bases lay in between. The germline V gene has CDR1 MNHEY and CDR2 SVGEGT. The CDR3 sequence is 20 residues long.

The chain joins TRBV5-1 to TRBJ1-1; D unresolved. Germline CDR1 is SGHRS and CDR2 is YFSETQ. Trimming took 0 bases from V and 3 from J, leaving 9 bases between them. The CDR3 runs 14 residues. CDR3 in amino acids: CASSLGDEYTEAFF. The DNA of the CDR3 is TGCGCCAGCAGCTTGGGAGACGAGTACACTGAAGCTTTCTTT.

The sample holds many counts of this clonotype. The chain carries TRBV6-6 and TRBJ1-2, with a tentative D call TRBD1 (5 bases). V was clipped by 7 bases and J by 5 bases, with 17 bases between them. Germline V gives CDR1 MNHNY, CDR2 SVGAGI (reference sequence). The CDR3 has 14 amino acids. The CDR3 nucleotides read TGTGCCAGCAACAAACGCGGGGGGGAATATGGCTACACCTTC. Translated, it gives CASNKRGGEYGYTF.

There are a few counts of this clonotype. The chain joins TRBV12-3 or TRBV12-4 to TRBJ1-2, with TRBD1 matching over 8 bases. This CDR3 comprises 14 residues. V lost 6 bases to trimming and J lost 4 bases; unmatched junction nucleotides: 7. CDR3 in DNA: TGTGCCAGCAGAGCCGGACAGGGAGGCTATGGCTACACCTTC. It translates to CASRAGQGGYGYTF.

This chain links TRBV19 with TRBJ2-7; TRBD1 might be the D (6 bases). Germline lookup yields CDR1 LNHDA and CDR2 SQIVND (reference sequence). The CDR3 runs to 13 residues. Trimming took 4 bases from V and 1 from J, leaving 8 bases between them. In DNA form, the CDR3 reads TGTGCCAGTAGTAGGACAGTGTCCTACGAGCAGTACTTC. Protein: CASSRTVSYEQYF.

Regarding this clonotype: One junction end disagrees with the germline gene, perhaps due to a read error. The V call is TRBV9, the J call TRBJ2-3, with 7 nucleotides matching TRBD1. The CDR3 length is 12 residues. Germline V gene lookup returns CDR1 SGDLS and CDR2 YYNGEE. For the CDR3, the DNA is TGTGCCAGCATCGGTGGGACAGATACGCAGTGTTTT. Its translation: CASIGGTDTQCF.

In its sample, this clonotype was seen many times. The chain combines TRBV5-1 with TRBJ1-1; a possible D gene is TRBD1 (6 bases). There are 13 residues in the CDR3. The V and J ends lost 6 bases and 4 bases respectively, with 13 bases between them. Germline CDR1 is SGHRS and CDR2 is YFSETQ. DNA of the CDR3: TGCGCCAGCATTGGGGGGGCCAGCACTGAAGCTTTCTTT. This encodes CASIGGASTEAFF.

This clonotype was seen many times. The chain uses TRBV7-2 and TRBJ2-7; possible D gene TRBD2, 6 bases. The CDR3 has 14 amino acids. Germline V CDR1 and CDR2: SGHTA, FQGNSA. The ends were cut back, 2 bases at V and 3 bases at J, with 11 bases in the middle. The CDR3 reads CASSLSGGIYEQYF. CDR3 bases: TGTGCCAGCAGCTTAAGTGGGGGGATCTACGAGCAGTACTTC.

The gene calls are TRBV18 and TRBJ2-3, with D unresolved. V was pared by 5 bases and J by 0 bases, with 15 bases between. The germline CDR1 and CDR2 sequences are KGHSH and LQKENI. There are 16 residues in the CDR3. The CDR3 DNA follows: TGTGCCAGCTCAGCCCAGGCGGTAACTAGCACAGATACGCAGTATTTT. This sequence encodes CASSAQAVTSTDTQYF.

The chain links TRBV29-1 to TRBJ1-1, with TRBD1 as a possible D gene (5 bases). The ends were cut back, 3 bases at V and 0 bases at J, with 17 bases in the middle. The CDR3 totals 16 residues. Germline assignment: CDR1 SQVTM and CDR2 ANQGSEA. For the CDR3, the DNA is TGCAGCGTTGAGGGGCAGGGAATCAAAATGAACACTGAAGCTTTCTTT. This codes for CSVEGQGIKMNTEAFF.

Ten or more counts support this clonotype. The chain employs TRBV4-1 and TRBJ2-2, with D perhaps TRBD1 (6 bases). Germline-derived CDR1 and CDR2 are MGHRA and YSYEKL. The ends were cut back, 1 base at V and 6 bases at J, with 15 bases in the middle. This CDR3 comprises 16 residues. The CDR3 sequence is CASSQVGAIKAGELFF. The DNA of the CDR3 is TGCGCCAGCAGCCAAGTGGGGGCGATCAAGGCCGGGGAGCTGTTTTTT.

This clonotype has at least ten counts. The gene calls are TRBV6-1 and TRBJ2-7, with 9 bases fitting TRBD2. CDR1 is MNHNS and CDR2 is SASEGT in the germline V gene. This CDR3 has 13 residues. The ends lost 8 bases at V and 7 bases at J; junction bases unmatched: 9. The CDR3 protein is CASGGGAPEEQYF. As DNA, the CDR3 is TGTGCCAGCGGCGGGGGGGCTCCGGAGGAGCAGTACTTC.

This clonotype has just a few counts. CDR3 in amino acids: CASSVRDTDTQYF. CDR3 in DNA: TGCGCCAGCAGTGTTCGGGATACAGATACGCAGTATTTT. The genes are TRBV10-1 and TRBJ2-3; tentative D call: TRBD2 (5 bases). Looked up from germline, CDR1 is WNHNN and CDR2 is SYGVQD (reference sequence). The CDR3 extends over 13 amino acids. V lost 4 bases to trimming and J lost 3 bases, with 8 bases between them.

This clonotype has more than one count but fewer than ten. The chain carries TRBV20-1 and TRBJ1-1; no clear D gene. Trimming cost V 6 bases and J 8 bases, with 16 bases left between them. From germline, CDR1 is DFQATT and CDR2 SNEGSKA (reference sequence). The CDR3 length is 12 residues. The CDR3 nucleotides are TGCAGTGCCAGACACTCCTCGGGGGAAGCTTTCTTT. This codes for CSARHSSGEAFF.

This clonotype showed up just a few times. V gene TRBV5-1 combines with J gene TRBJ1-1, with D possibly being TRBD1 (6 bases). The V gene lost 4 bases and the J gene lost 5 bases, with 15 bases spanning the gap. The CDR3 runs 14 residues. In germline, CDR1 is SGHRS, CDR2 YFSETQ. DNA of the CDR3: TGCGCCAGCAGCGCGACCAGGGGAGGGACTGAAGCTTTCTTT. Its translation is CASSATRGGTEAFF.

The genes are TRBV5-1 and TRBJ2-7, with TRBD2 matching 7 bases. Germline assignment: CDR1 SGHRS and CDR2 YFSETQ. With V trimmed by 4 bases and J by 0 bases, 7 bases remained unmatched. The length of the CDR3 is 15 residues. CDR3 residues: CASSPSGVSSYEQYF. DNA for the CDR3: TGCGCCAGCAGCCCCAGCGGGGTGAGCTCCTACGAGCAGTACTTC.

The genes are TRBV5-4 and TRBJ2-2; no reliable D call. There are 15 residues in the CDR3. Germline CDR1 SGHNT, CDR2 YYREEE (reference sequence). Trimming took off 4 bases at V and 0 bases at J, with 10 bases between the two ends. Here the CDR3 reads CASSRRESNTGELFF. The CDR3 DNA reads TGTGCCAGCAGCCGAAGGGAATCGAACACCGGGGAGCTGTTTTTT.

Comment on this clonotype: A read error is possible here, since a much larger clone lies one base away. The rearrangement joins TRBV5-6 to TRBJ2-5, with D tentatively TRBD2 (6 bases). CDR1 is SGHDT, CDR2 YYEEEE, per germline. This CDR3 is 12 amino acids long. V lost 3 bases, J lost 5 bases, and 8 bases lay in between. The CDR3 here is CASSWGVETQYF. The CDR3 nucleotides are TGTGCCAGCAGCTGGGGGGTTGAGACCCAGTACTTC.

This clonotype has only a few counts. The chain joins TRBV7-2 to TRBJ2-5; no reliable D call. V shed 2 bases and J shed 3 bases, with 16 bases lying between them. Germline V lookup: CDR1 SGHTA, CDR2 FQGNSA. The CDR3 contains 16 residues. DNA of the CDR3: TGTGCCAGCAGCTTAAGCCCCGGGCTAGTAAAAGAGACCCAGTACTTC. Translating it yields CASSLSPGLVKETQYF.

This clonotype has just a few counts. The chain has TRBV5-1 and TRBJ2-5, with TRBD1 as a possible D gene (5 bases). The CDR3 is 13 residues long. Trimming stripped 4 bases from V and 2 bases from J, with 9 bases between. Looked up from germline, CDR1 is SGHRS and CDR2 is YFSETQ. The CDR3 loop is CASSRQKQETQYF. The CDR3 nucleotides are TGCGCCAGCAGCCGACAGAAGCAAGAGACCCAGTACTTC.